Listed here are 32 T cell receptor beta chains from one sample, sequenced in a study of neurological immune-mediated disorders. One entry per CDR3 protein, called by TCRdb with MiXCR from the 5' RACE reads. Here the sample spans around 60,000 distinct CDR3 sequences, roughly a tenth being singletons. This sample's time point: longitudinal time-point 1 (baseline). The sample was PBMCs. The receptors shown here come from a male donor with HTLV-1-associated myelopathy (HAM/TSP).

This clonotype was observed at least ten times. This rearrangement joins TRBV6-6 to TRBJ2-3, with 7 nucleotides matching TRBD1. V dropped 6 bases and J dropped 4; count of bases not matched to a gene: 7. CDR1 and CDR2 from the germline V gene are MNHNY and SVGAGI (reference sequence). CDR3 length equals 14 residues. The CDR3 coding sequence is TGTGCCAGCAGACGAATCCAGGGGGCAGATACGCAGTATTTT. It is translated as CASRRIQGADTQYF.

This clonotype was recorded many times. This chain joins TRBV5-1 and TRBJ2-1; weak D call: TRBD1 (5 bases). CDR1 SGHRS and CDR2 YFSETQ come from the germline V gene. The length of the CDR3 is 13 residues. V was clipped by 3 bases and J by 5 bases, with 9 bases between them. CDR3 residues: CASSWGGHNEQFF. The CDR3 nucleotides read TGCGCCAGCAGCTGGGGCGGTCACAATGAGCAGTTCTTC. The full variable domain, its missing parts supplied by reference TRBV5-1 and TRBJ2-1, is KAGVTQTPRYLIKTRGQQVTLSCSPISGHRSVSWYQQTPGQGLQFLFEYFSETQRNKGNFPGRFSGRQFSNSRSEMNVSTLELGDSALYLCASSWGGHNEQFFGPGTRLTVL.

This clonotype came up many times. The chain couples TRBV5-1 to TRBJ2-3; D gene ambiguous. Trimming removed 2 bases from V and 0 bases from J, with 10 bases in between. The CDR3 is 15 amino acids. Germline V gene data show CDR1 as SGHRS and CDR2 as YFSETQ. The CDR3 here is CASSFTPTSTDTQYF. The CDR3 DNA reads TGCGCCAGCAGCTTTACCCCGACAAGCACAGATACGCAGTATTTT.

There are many counts of this clonotype. The chain recombines TRBV5-6 with TRBJ2-7; D is tentatively TRBD1 or TRBD2 (5 bases each). Trimming cost V 4 bases and J 1 base, with 15 bases left between them. Germline V gene lookup returns CDR1 SGHDT and CDR2 YYEEEE. The CDR3 contains 15 residues. DNA of the CDR3: TGTGCCAGCAGCGAGTTAGGGGAGTATTCCTACGAGCAGTACTTC. Its protein is CASSELGEYSYEQYF.

This clonotype was detected ten times or more. This sequence joins TRBV7-2 and TRBJ1-2; the D gene is possibly TRBD1 (6 bases). V was pared by 7 bases and J by 3 bases, with 15 bases between. Germline CDR1 is SGHTA and CDR2 is FQGNSA. CDR3 size: 14 residues. DNA of the CDR3: TGTGCCAGCACCCAAGGGGCAGGGGACTATGGCTACACCTTC. Its translation: CASTQGAGDYGYTF.

This clonotype has at least ten counts. V and J are TRBV15 and TRBJ1-1; D is unresolved. The V and J ends lost 5 bases and 4 bases respectively, with 11 bases between them. The CDR3 length is 13 residues. Germline-derived CDR1 and CDR2 are LNHNV and YYDKDF (reference sequence). CDR3 sequence (DNA): TGTGCCACCAGCCCCCACAGATCCACTGAAGCTTTCTTT. This codes for CATSPHRSTEAFF. The variable domain in full, completed from reference TRBV15 and TRBJ1-1, reads DAMVIQNPRYQVTQFGKPVTLSCSQTLNHNVMYWYQQKSSQAPKLLFHYYDKDFNNEADTPDNFQSRRPNTSFCFLDIRSPGLGDTAMYLCATSPHRSTEAFFGQGTRLTVV.

The chain couples TRBV3-1 to TRBJ2-7; 7 bases are shared with TRBD1. The germline CDR1 and CDR2 sequences are LGHDT and YNNKEL (reference sequence). The CDR3 has 13 amino acids. Germline trimming cut 4 bases from V and 7 bases from J; bases unmatched to any gene: 7. In nucleotides, the CDR3 is TGTGCCAGCAGCCTCCGGGACAGCCGAGAGCAGTACTTC. Translating it yields CASSLRDSREQYF.

Many counts were recorded for this clonotype. This chain connects TRBV5-1 to TRBJ2-2; a weak D match, TRBD2 (5 bases). CDR3 length equals 14 residues. V dropped 0 bases and J dropped 5 bases, with 8 bases sitting between them. In germline, CDR1 is SGHRS, CDR2 YFSETQ. This CDR3 is CASSLATSTGELFF. CDR3 DNA sequence: TGCGCCAGCAGCTTGGCCACTAGTACCGGGGAGCTGTTTTTT.

The rearrangement joins TRBV3-1 to TRBJ2-1, with D uncertain. The J call is doubtful: the DNA matches TRBJ2-5 better. Germline values: CDR1 LGHDT, CDR2 YNNKEL (reference sequence). This CDR3 has 14 amino acids. CDR3 sequence (DNA): TGTGCCAGCAGCCAAAGGGTCGCTGAAGAGACCCAGTACTTC. Translating it yields CASSQRVAEETQYF.

Ten or more counts support this clonotype. This chain connects TRBV6-2 or TRBV6-3 to TRBJ1-6; tentative D call: TRBD1 (6 bases). The CDR3 runs 13 residues. Germline values: CDR1 MNHEY, CDR2 SVGEGT. V dropped 7 bases and J dropped 9 bases, with 13 bases sitting between them. The CDR3 protein is CASTNGGGSPLHF. The CDR3 DNA follows: TGTGCCAGCACTAACGGAGGGGGTTCACCCCTCCACTTT.

Many counts were recorded for this clonotype. This chain links TRBV5-1 with TRBJ2-1; the match to TRBD1 covers 12 bases. V dropped 3 bases and J dropped 1; count of bases not matched to a gene: 5. CDR3 size: 17 residues. The germline V gene has CDR1 SGHRS and CDR2 YFSETQ. CDR3 bases: TGCGCCAGCAGCTCGGGACAGGGGGCAGCGTCCTACAATGAGCAGTTCTTC. It specifies CASSSGQGAASYNEQFF.

Ten or more counts support this clonotype. The chain recombines TRBV28 with TRBJ2-5; D unresolved. The ends were cut back, 7 bases at V and 5 bases at J, with 20 bases in the middle. Germline CDR1 MDHEN, CDR2 SYDVKM. The CDR3 covers 15 residues. CDR3 coding DNA: TGTGCCAGCAACCCTGAGATGGGCCCCCAGGAGACCCAGTACTTC. It codes for CASNPEMGPQETQYF.

About this clonotype itself: This sequence may be a read error, since a much larger clone differs from it by one base. J is TRBJ2-1 and V is TRBV11-3, with 8 bases lining up with TRBD2. In germline, CDR1 is SGHNT, CDR2 YENEEA. V trimming: 2 bases; J trimming: 8 bases; junction bases outside the gene matches: 14. The CDR3 sequence is 17 residues long. The CDR3 spells CASSLCVSVAGGDEQFF. CDR3 bases: TGTGCCAGCAGCTTATGTGTAAGTGTGGCGGGGGGCGATGAGCAGTTCTTC.

This clonotype appeared many times. The rearrangement links TRBV25-1 to TRBJ2-5; perhaps D is TRBD1 or TRBD2 (6 bases each). The CDR3 has 15 amino acids. The V end was cut by 3 bases, the J end by 5 bases, with 16 bases between. From germline, CDR1 is MGHDK and CDR2 SYGVNS. CDR3: CASSEPRGRGETQYF. CDR3 bases: TGTGCCAGCAGTGAGCCCCGGGGGCGAGGGGAGACCCAGTACTTC. Complete variable domain (other parts from reference TRBV25-1 and TRBJ2-5): EADIYQTPRYLVIGTGKKITLECSQTMGHDKMYWYQQDPGMELHLIHYSYGVNSTEKGDLSSESTVSRIRTEHFPLTLESARPSHTSQYLCASSEPRGRGETQYFGPGTRLLVL.

This clonotype was found many times. The chain uses TRBV7-2 and TRBJ2-7; D may be TRBD1 or TRBD2 (6 bases each). This CDR3 has 15 residues. Germline V gene sequence: CDR1 SGHTA, CDR2 FQGNSA. Trimming pared 3 bases from V and 1 base from J, leaving 13 bases between. The CDR3 loop is CASSFGWGASYEQYF. The CDR3 coding sequence is TGTGCCAGCAGCTTTGGTTGGGGGGCGTCCTACGAGCAGTACTTC.

In this sample, this clonotype turned up a few times. The J gene is TRBJ2-7, the V gene TRBV11-2; perhaps TRBD1 as D (6 bases). The germline V and J ends were trimmed by 2 bases and 3 bases, with 23 bases remaining between them. The CDR3 runs to 18 residues. Germline V gene sequence: CDR1 SGHAT, CDR2 FQNNGV. CDR3 sequence: CASSLPEGELGPLYEQYF. The CDR3 nucleotides read TGTGCCAGCAGCTTACCAGAGGGGGAACTTGGCCCTCTCTACGAGCAGTACTTC.

At least ten counts were recorded for this clonotype. This chain joins TRBV20-1 and TRBJ2-7, with 8 bases fitting TRBD1. CDR1 is DFQATT and CDR2 is SNEGSKA in the germline V gene (reference sequence). V dropped 3 bases and J dropped 5; count of bases not matched to a gene: 6. The CDR3 has 13 amino acids. CDR3 nucleotides: TGCAGTGCTAGGTCGACAGGGGCCCACGAGCAGTACTTC. Protein: CSARSTGAHEQYF.

This clonotype was seen a few times. The CDR3 loop is CSAPPGARGGHEQFF. The CDR3, as DNA: TGCAGTGCTCCACCGGGGGCTAGGGGGGGCCATGAGCAGTTCTTC. The J gene is TRBJ2-1, the V gene TRBV20-1, with D possibly TRBD2 on 7 matching bases. This CDR3 has 15 amino acids. Germline V CDR1 and CDR2: DFQATT, SNEGSKA (reference sequence). Trimming pared 5 bases from V and 8 bases from J, leaving 22 bases between.

About this clonotype: Since a much larger clone is just one base distant, this may be a read error. The V call is TRBV14, the J call TRBJ2-2; maybe TRBD2 (6 bases). Trimming pared 9 bases from V and 9 bases from J, leaving 14 bases between. The germline gives CDR1 SGHDN, CDR2 FVKESK. This CDR3 comprises 12 residues. Here the CDR3 reads CASSREAWELFF. CDR3 nucleotides: TGTGCCAGTAGCAGGGAGGCCTGGGAGCTGTTTTTT. Combining the CDR3 with reference TRBV14 and TRBJ2-2 gives the whole variable domain EAGVTQFPSHSVIEKGQTVTLRCDPISGHDNLYWYRRVMGKEIKFLLHFVKESKQDESGMPNNRFLAERTGGTYSTLKVQPAELEDSGVYFCASSREAWELFFGEGSRLTVL.

On this clonotype: Since a much larger clone is just one base distant, this may be a read error. This chain links TRBV28 with TRBJ2-1; 10 nucleotides line up with TRBD2. Per the germline V gene, CDR1 is MDHEN and CDR2 is SYDVKM. V lost 10 bases and J lost 2; bases outside the gene matches: 11. The CDR3 covers 16 residues. CDR3 loop: CANRPKSGGAYNEQFF. CDR3 sequence (DNA): TGTGCCAACAGACCCAAAAGCGGGGGGGCCTACAATGAGCAGTTCTTC.

The table lists this clonotype with many counts. The chain carries TRBV10-3 and TRBJ2-6; a possible D gene is TRBD2 (5 bases). V was shortened by 2 bases and J by 3 bases, with 8 bases between the two germline ends. Germline V gene sequence: CDR1 ENHRY, CDR2 SYGVKD. The CDR3 is made up of 15 amino acids. The DNA for the CDR3 is TGTGCCATCAGTGAGGGTGGGAGTGGGGCCAACGTCCTGACTTTC. As protein: CAISEGGSGANVLTF.

This clonotype was observed many times. The chain links TRBV7-6 to TRBJ1-2, with D hard to call. The germline CDR1 and CDR2 sequences are SGHVS and FNYEAQ. The V and J ends lost 5 bases and 4 bases respectively, with 17 bases between them. The CDR3 runs 15 residues. DNA for the CDR3: TGTGCCAGCAGCCCGGCCGGAACTCGTTCCTATGGCTACACCTTC. Amino acids: CASSPAGTRSYGYTF.

This clonotype was detected ten times or more. The chain links TRBV6-5 to TRBJ2-1, with 9 bases lining up with TRBD1. This CDR3 is 15 amino acids long. Germline CDR1 reads MNHEY; CDR2 reads SVGAGI. V shed 8 bases, J shed 3 bases, and the junction held 8 bases outside the gene matches. The CDR3 reads CASQSTGQGYNEQFF. CDR3 nucleotide sequence: TGTGCCAGCCAATCGACGGGACAGGGCTACAATGAGCAGTTCTTC.

In this sample, this clonotype turned up many times. The chain recombines TRBV5-5 with TRBJ2-1; TRBD1 matches at 7 bases. Trimming cost V 0 bases and J 0 bases; bases outside gene matches: 6. The germline CDR1 and CDR2 sequences are SGHKS and YYEKEE (reference sequence). The CDR3 extends over 17 amino acids. The CDR3 reads CASSLVVTGSSYNEQFF. The CDR3 DNA follows: TGTGCCAGCAGCTTGGTTGTGACAGGGAGCTCCTACAATGAGCAGTTCTTC.

This clonotype was recorded at least ten times. The J gene is TRBJ2-1, the V gene TRBV7-2; 12 bases fit TRBD1. J gave up 5 bases and V 3 bases, and 5 bases lay outside the gene matches. The CDR3 covers 16 residues. Germline assignment: CDR1 SGHTA and CDR2 FQGNSA. The CDR3 sequence: CASSFAGQGANNEQFF. The CDR3 coding sequence is TGTGCCAGCAGCTTCGCGGGACAGGGGGCGAACAATGAGCAGTTCTTC.

This clonotype was counted ten times or more. The chain carries TRBV14 and TRBJ1-1; tentative D call: TRBD1 (5 bases). The germline V and J ends were trimmed by 0 bases and 5 bases, with 13 bases remaining between them. In germline, CDR1 is SGHDN, CDR2 FVKESK. The CDR3 contains 15 residues. CDR3 coding DNA: TGTGCCAGCAGCCAAGATTTCAGGGAGGGAACTGAAGCTTTCTTT. It specifies CASSQDFREGTEAFF.

This clonotype was counted at least ten times. The V gene is TRBV5-1, the J gene TRBJ1-2; 8 positions match TRBD1. The CDR3 is made up of 15 amino acids. J lost 7 bases, V lost 2 bases, and 10 bases had no gene match. Looked up from germline, CDR1 is SGHRS and CDR2 is YFSETQ. The CDR3 protein is CASSFTGTGSGGYTF. The CDR3 DNA reads TGCGCCAGCAGCTTCACTGGGACAGGCTCCGGTGGCTACACCTTC.

This clonotype was seen only a few times. J is TRBJ1-1 and V is TRBV10-3; D remains ambiguous. Germline assignment: CDR1 ENHRY and CDR2 SYGVKD. V shed 0 bases and J shed 8 bases, with 7 bases lying between them. This CDR3 is 12 amino acids long. CDR3 region: CAISESAGEAFF. The DNA for the CDR3 is TGTGCCATCAGTGAGTCCGCAGGCGAAGCTTTCTTT.

As regards this clonotype: This may be a read error: a much more frequent sequence differs by one nucleotide. The rearrangement links TRBV9 to TRBJ2-1; D possibly corresponds to TRBD1 (6 bases). The CDR3 totals 15 residues. CDR1 is SGDLS and CDR2 is YYNGEE in the germline V gene. The CDR3 is CVSSTRGGSYNEQFF. DNA of the CDR3: TGTGTCAGCAGCACCCGAGGGGGCTCCTACAATGAGCAGTTCTTC.

This clonotype has ten or more counts. The rearrangement links TRBV5-1 to TRBJ2-2; no definite D call. CDR3 length equals 15 residues. Looked up from germline, CDR1 is SGHRS and CDR2 is YFSETQ. The germline V and J ends were trimmed by 0 bases and 7 bases, with 13 bases remaining between them. The CDR3 sequence: CASSLEVMIGGELFF. The CDR3 DNA reads TGCGCCAGCAGCTTGGAGGTTATGATTGGCGGGGAGCTGTTTTTT.

Ten or more counts support this clonotype. The genes are TRBV19 and TRBJ1-1, with a possible D match to TRBD1 (5 bases). V dropped 3 bases and J dropped 5 bases, with 13 bases sitting between them. The germline V gene has CDR1 LNHDA and CDR2 SQIVND (reference sequence). CDR3 size: 14 residues. The DNA for the CDR3 is TGTGCCAGTAGTATCCGGGGCGGAGGTACTGAAGCTTTCTTT. It encodes CASSIRGGGTEAFF.

This clonotype was detected many times. The chain has TRBV20-1 and TRBJ1-4, with a weak D call TRBD1 (6 bases). The CDR3 extends over 14 amino acids. V lost 3 bases, J lost 7 bases, and 15 bases lay in between. CDR1 is DFQATT, CDR2 SNEGSKA, per germline (reference sequence). CDR3 sequence: CSASRGLRSEKLFF. DNA of the CDR3: TGCAGTGCTAGCAGGGGTCTGCGAAGTGAAAAACTGTTTTTT.